This T cell receptor (beta chain) comes out of a study of shared clonotypes between healthy human individuals. Findings and caveats of the study: Only blood was sampled; tissue repertoires likely differ.

CD8 cells regarded as naive lacked CD45RO, were positively chosen for CCR7, and omitted terminally differentiated effector memory CD45RA+ cells. On this clone itself: Its specificity is unknown.

Clones were read by immunoSEQ multiplex PCR, and TCRdb kept only the in-frame ones, dropping some. The sample includes about 2,200,000 clones, roughly 91% seen only once; the top ten take more than 1.5%. From germline, CDR1 is MGHRA and CDR2 YSYEKL. The V end was cut by 3 bases, the J end by 4 bases, with 12 bases between. The CDR3 extends over 14 amino acids. The clonotype was recovered from a man aged 18 to 29 in good health. Some clones in this sample may be carry-over from other donors' samples. The chain employs TRBV4-1 and TRBJ1-2; the D gene is possibly TRBD1 (5 bases). Material for sequencing was naive CD8+ T cells from PBMCs. The CDR3 region is CASSHAGTLYGYTF. For the CDR3, the DNA is TGCGCCAGCAGCCATGCCGGGACCCTCTATGGCTACACCTTC.